This TCR beta chain derives from a study of OX40 agonist ivuxolimab in advanced cancers. Overall study context: Partial responses were achieved by three patients, of whom one had hepatocellular carcinoma and two had cutaneous melanoma. Whole-study findings and limits: Low normalized T-cell clonal expansion was additionally recorded for some nonresponders.

Produced via immunoSEQ multiplex PCR; TCRdb's table is partial and in-frame only. The sample shows 73,000 or so clones, about 88% of them seen only once. In the case of this clone: Its antigen is still unknown.

The V and J ends lost 2 bases and 7 bases respectively, with 9 bases between them. The CDR3 runs 12 residues. The germline V gene encodes CDR1 SGHRS and CDR2 YFSETQ. This sequence was found in an adult with an advanced solid tumor such as melanoma, head and neck, liver or kidney cancer. The J gene is TRBJ1-2, the V gene TRBV5-1; a possible D gene is TRBD1 (6 bases). Sequenced here: CD4+ or CD8+ T cells sorted from blood, sampled in a trial of the OX40 agonist ivuxolimab. CDR3 sequence reads: CASSFQGTGYTF. In DNA form, the CDR3 reads TGCGCCAGCAGCTTCCAGGGGACTGGCTACACCTTC.